The source of this TCR beta chain is a study of T cells in localized non-small cell lung cancer. Sequenced by immunoSEQ multiplex PCR; TCRdb stores in-frame clones only, minus some. The data contain a few thousand clones, about 29% of them singletons. This clone has a handful of counts. Trimming removed 2 bases from V and 2 bases from J, with 15 bases in between. The CDR3 is 16 residues long. The germline CDR1 and CDR2 sequences are SGHAT and FQDESV (reference sequence). Samples of adjacent lung lacking atypia were obtained no closer than 2 cm to the tumor margin. The chain joins TRBV11-1 to TRBJ1-1, with D perhaps matching TRBD1 (5 bases). This receptor was obtained from a man between 40 and 75 years old with stage I lung adenocarcinoma. The input for sequencing was normal lung tissue next to the tumor, taken before any cancer treatment. The CDR3 loop is CASSLSRGIDNTEAFF. The DNA for the CDR3 is TGTGCCAGCAGCTTAAGTCGGGGGATTGATAACACTGAAGCTTTCTTT.